Sequencing of this TCR beta chain was carried out in a study of regulatory T cells in long-lasting Graves disease. Sample time point: newly diagnosed GD, antithyroid drugs for less than 3 months. PBMCs provided the RNA from which the TCR library was made. Arm-PCR of CDR3 regions and iRepertoire HTBI primers were the basis on which TCR beta libraries were built. TCRdb itself ran the multiplex PCR reads through MiXCR, one entry per CDR3 protein. The table includes roughly 530,000 distinct CDR3 sequences, around 15% detected once. Broader study findings: TRBV28, TRBJ1-2 and TRBJ2-5 were favored in persistent disease.

The CDR3 totals 16 residues. V dropped 5 bases and J dropped 0 bases, with 17 bases sitting between them. Looked up from germline, CDR1 is SEHNR and CDR2 is FQNEAQ (reference sequence). This clonotype has a handful of counts. Its antigen is unknown. The data also belong to a second study, concerning T cells in Graves' hyperthyroidism and ophthalmopathy.

The rearrangement uses TRBV7-9 and TRBJ2-7, with D perhaps being TRBD1 or TRBD2 (7 bases each). This specimen was peripheral blood mononuclear cells (PBMCs), taken at new diagnosis, from a patient treated with antithyroid drugs. The receptor was isolated from a woman aged 35-60 years with Graves disease. As DNA, the CDR3 is TGTGCCAGCAGCCCTAGGCCAGGGGGGGGCTCCTACGAGCAGTACTTC. Protein: CASSPRPGGGSYEQYF.